This TCR beta chain was sequenced in a study of PD-1 blockade in mismatch repair-deficient tumors. Study-wide background: Patients had some twelve mismatch repair-deficient cancer types, all previously treated and progressing.

Study-wide results and limits: After pembrolizumab, tumor-resident clones rose rapidly, then generally contracted before radiologic responses.

TCRs were sequenced from a few patients responding to pembrolizumab. Details on this clone: The antigen is undetermined.

Clones were sequenced by immunoSEQ multiplex PCR, and TCRdb holds only the in-frame ones, with some missing. The sample records over 30,000 clones, 65% to 85% being singletons. The receptor's source is an adult with mismatch repair-deficient cancer. Source: PBMCs, taken 6 to 7 weeks after starting pembrolizumab.

The CDR3 coding sequence is TGTGCCAGCACCGGACTAGCGGGGGAAAATGAGCAGTTCTTC. Translated, it gives CASTGLAGENEQFF. J is TRBJ2-1 and V is TRBV7-9; TRBD2 agrees at 13 bases. Germline values: CDR1 SEHNR, CDR2 FQNEAQ (reference sequence). CDR3 size: 14 residues. V dropped 7 bases and J dropped 7; count of bases not matched to a gene: 4.